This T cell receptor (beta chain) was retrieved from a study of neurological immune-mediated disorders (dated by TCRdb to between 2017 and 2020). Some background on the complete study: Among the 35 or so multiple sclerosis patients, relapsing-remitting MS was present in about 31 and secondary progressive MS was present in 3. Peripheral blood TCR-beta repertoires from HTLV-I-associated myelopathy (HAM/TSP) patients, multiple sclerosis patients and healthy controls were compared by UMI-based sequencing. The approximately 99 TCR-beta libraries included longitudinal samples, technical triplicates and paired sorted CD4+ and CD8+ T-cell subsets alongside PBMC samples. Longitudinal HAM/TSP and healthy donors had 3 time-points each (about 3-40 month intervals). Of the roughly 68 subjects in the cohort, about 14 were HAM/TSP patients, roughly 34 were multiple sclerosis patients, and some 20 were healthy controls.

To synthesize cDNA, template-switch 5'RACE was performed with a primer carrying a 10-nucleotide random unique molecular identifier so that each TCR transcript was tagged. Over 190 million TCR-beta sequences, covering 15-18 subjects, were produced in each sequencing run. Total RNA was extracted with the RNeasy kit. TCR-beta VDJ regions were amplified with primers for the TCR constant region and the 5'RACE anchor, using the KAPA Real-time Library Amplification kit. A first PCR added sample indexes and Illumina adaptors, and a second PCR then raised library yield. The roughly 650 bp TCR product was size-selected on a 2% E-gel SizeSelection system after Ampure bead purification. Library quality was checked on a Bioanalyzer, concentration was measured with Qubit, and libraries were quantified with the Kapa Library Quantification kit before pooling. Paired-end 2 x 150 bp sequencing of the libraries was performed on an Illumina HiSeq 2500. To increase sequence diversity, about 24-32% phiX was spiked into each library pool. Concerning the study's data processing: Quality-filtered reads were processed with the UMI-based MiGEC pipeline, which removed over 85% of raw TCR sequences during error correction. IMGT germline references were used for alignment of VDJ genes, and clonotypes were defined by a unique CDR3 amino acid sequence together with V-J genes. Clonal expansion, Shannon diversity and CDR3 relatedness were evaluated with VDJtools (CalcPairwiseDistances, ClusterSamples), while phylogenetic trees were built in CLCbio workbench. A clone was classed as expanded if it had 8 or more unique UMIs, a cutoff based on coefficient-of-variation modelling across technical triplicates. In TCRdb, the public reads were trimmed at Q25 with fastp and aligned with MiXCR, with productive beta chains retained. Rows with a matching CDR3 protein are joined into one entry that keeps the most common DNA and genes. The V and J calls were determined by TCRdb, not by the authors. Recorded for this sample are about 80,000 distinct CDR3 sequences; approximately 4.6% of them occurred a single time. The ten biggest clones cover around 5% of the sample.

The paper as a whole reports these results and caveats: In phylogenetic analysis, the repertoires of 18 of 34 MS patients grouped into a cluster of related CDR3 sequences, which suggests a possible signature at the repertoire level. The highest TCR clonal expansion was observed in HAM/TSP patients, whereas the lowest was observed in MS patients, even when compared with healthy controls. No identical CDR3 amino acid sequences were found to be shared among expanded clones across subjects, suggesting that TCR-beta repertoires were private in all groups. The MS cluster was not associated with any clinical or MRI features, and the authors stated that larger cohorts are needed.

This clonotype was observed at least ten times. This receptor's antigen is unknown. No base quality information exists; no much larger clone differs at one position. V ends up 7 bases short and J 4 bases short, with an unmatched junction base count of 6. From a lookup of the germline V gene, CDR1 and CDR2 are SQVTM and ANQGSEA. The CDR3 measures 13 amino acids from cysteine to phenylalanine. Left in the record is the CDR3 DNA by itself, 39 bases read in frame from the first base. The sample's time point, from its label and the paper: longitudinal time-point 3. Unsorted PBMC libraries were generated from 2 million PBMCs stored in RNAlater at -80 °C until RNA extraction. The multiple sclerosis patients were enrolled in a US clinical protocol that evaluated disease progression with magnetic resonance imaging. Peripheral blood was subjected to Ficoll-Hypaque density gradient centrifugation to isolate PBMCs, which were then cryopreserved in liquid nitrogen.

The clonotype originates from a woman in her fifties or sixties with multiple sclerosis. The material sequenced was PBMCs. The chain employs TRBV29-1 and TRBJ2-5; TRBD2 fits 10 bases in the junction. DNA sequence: TGCAGCGGATCTAGCGGGGGAGGAGAGACCCAGTACTTC. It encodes CSGSSGGGETQYF.